The sequence of this T cell receptor beta chain was determined in a study of blood T cell repertoires in COVID-19. At the level of the study: Symptom resolution, clearance, or two negative PCRs marked donors in Cohort 3 as recovered.

Study processing details: The assay estimated nucleated cells by amplifying reference gene primers. The data were produced by immunoSEQ multiplex PCR, yet TCRdb's version contains in-frame clones alone and is incomplete. The V and J calls and clone size are taken from that table; D and trimming were inferred from the DNA. The sample has some 300,000 clones, 85% to 90% seen once. Germline lookup yields CDR1 MDHEN and CDR2 SYDVKM. Unmatched junction bases numbered 8, after V lost 6 bases and J lost 9 bases. This CDR3 comprises 12 residues. Source material: PBMCs or T cells enriched from blood (not recorded which). The clonotype comes from an older woman in a cohort exposed to, infected with or recovered from COVID-19 (not recorded which). V is TRBV28 and J is TRBJ2-7; the match to TRBD2 covers 7 bases. As DNA, the CDR3 is TGTGCCAGCAGAAGCTCAGGGAGGGGGCAGTACTTC. It translates to CASRSSGRGQYF.